This TCR beta chain was sequenced during a study of spatial heterogeneity in lung cancer (dated by TCRdb to about 2019). Some background on the complete study: Beta-chain transcripts were consistently detected in greater numbers than alpha-chain transcripts, which likely reflected higher beta-chain transcript abundance. Nonsynonymous mutation counts, determined by whole-exome sequencing of tumor tissue, were related to TCR repertoire features. In tumor regions, TCR transcript counts showed a strong correlation with a T cell transcriptional module score from matched bulk RNA-seq. TCR alpha and beta repertoires were quantitatively compared across multiple tumor regions, matched nontumor lung and blood in non-small cell lung cancer. Both alpha and beta chains were TCR-sequenced in around 220 tumor regions, approximately 67 matched nontumor lung samples and more than 50 PBMC samples obtained at surgery. In the raw uncorrected reads, each unique combination of TCR and UMI appeared more than ten times on average. General study outcomes and caveats: The number of expanded intratumoral alpha and beta TCRs correlated with the tumor nonsynonymous mutation count. Confirming at a functional level the hypothesis that regional TCRs recognize regional mutations was considered to require additional single-cell paired TCR alpha and beta sequencing. Counts of ubiquitous and regional expanded TCRs correlated with counts of ubiquitous and regional nonsynonymous mutations, respectively. TCR-seq coverage of tumor T cells was estimated at only approximately 7% for alpha chains and 13% for beta chains.

The germline V gene (reference sequence) sets CDR1 to DFQATT and CDR2 to SNEGSKA. The CDR3 has 17 amino acids, counting the end cysteine and phenylalanine. The DNA shown is the 51-base CDR3, in frame from base 1. V sheds 0 bases and J sheds 4 bases, leaving 20 bases between their ends. This clonotype came up many times. The antigen this receptor binds is unknown. Nothing much larger sits one base from this clone, and base qualities are not available. Read against the paper, the sample's time point label means: sample taken at primary tumor resection. Donors were some 67 patients with early-stage, untreated non-small cell lung cancer from the lung TRACERx cohort. TCR sequencing used whole RNA extracted from tumor and nontumor lung tissue, or from cryopreserved PBMC samples, without cell sorting. Only patients for whom sufficient RNA was available from at least two tumor regions were selected for TCR sequencing. Tumor and adjacent nontumor lung specimens were reviewed by a lung pathologist before selection.

Library preparation used 5' RACE. This sample was sequenced with a NextSeq 500. The TCR library protocol attached a unique molecular identifier to each TCR cDNA molecule to allow correction of PCR and sequencing errors. The published analysis was carried out like this. TCR identification, UMI-based error correction and CDR3 extraction were performed with Decombinator tools. Expanded TCRs were defined as those above a frequency of 2 per 1,000, corresponding to the top 1% of the tumor frequency distribution. Expanded tumor TCRs were classed as regional if statistically deemed absent (corrected P<0.05) from at least one tumor region, otherwise ubiquitous. Each repertoire was subsampled 100 times to 5,000 TCRs, after which Renyi diversity was computed with the R vegan package. To build CDR3 similarity networks, amino acid triplet string-kernel similarity was used, and CDR3s were connected when their pairwise similarity was above 0.82. TCRdb took the public reads, trimmed them with fastp at Q25, ran MiXCR for clone calling and kept in-frame beta chains. All rows with the same CDR3 protein become a single entry with the most common DNA and genes. What appears here as the V and J calls and clone size reflects TCRdb's work, not the paper's. For this sample the table gives about 1,500 distinct CDR3 sequences, of which about 4.6% were detected only once. Clones ranked in the top ten supply roughly 28% of the sample.

The TCR was taken from a male donor with early-stage non-small cell lung cancer. This receptor chain uses TRBV20-1 and TRBJ2-3; the D gene is possibly TRBD1 or TRBD2, with 5 bases matching each. Sequencing used lung tumor tissue, obtained at surgery. The CDR3 protein is CSARDRGTRPSSDTQYF. The sequenced DNA is TGCAGTGCTAGAGATCGAGGGACCCGACCTTCCTCAGATACGCAGTATTTT.